The rows below give T cell receptor beta chains drawn from one sample of a study of blood T cell repertoires in COVID-19. Produced via immunoSEQ multiplex PCR; TCRdb's table is partial and in-frame only. The sample yields 250,000 to 400,000 clones, 85% to 90% seen once. The sample taken for sequencing was peripheral blood. The receptors were sampled from a woman aged 25-40 years with COVID-19, enrolled during active disease. CDR3s include the opening cysteine and the closing phenylalanine or tryptophan. Each record gives: J gene, V gene, clone size, D gene, CDR3 DNA, CDR3 protein. D genes are given only for firm matches. The size entry is marked missing in some rows and otherwise reads once, few, many or a size class.

J gene: TRBJ2-7; V gene: TRBV7-6; clone size: NA; D gene: NA; CDR3 DNA: TGTGCCAGCAGCTTAGGTCCGAGCTATGCCGAGCAGTACTTC; CDR3 protein: CASSLGPSYAEQYF
J gene: TRBJ1-1; V gene: TRBV19; clone size: NA; D gene: TRBD1; CDR3 DNA: TGTGCCAGTAGTGTGGGACAGAGAAAGAACACTGAAGCTTTCTTT; CDR3 protein: CASSVGQRKNTEAFF
J gene: TRBJ1-2; V gene: TRBV28; clone size: NA; D gene: NA; CDR3 DNA: TGTGCCAGCAGTTTCGGGGATCGCTCAAGTGGCTACACCTTC; CDR3 protein: CASSFGDRSSGYTF
J gene: TRBJ1-2; V gene: TRBV6-5; clone size: NA; D gene: TRBD1; CDR3 DNA: TGTGCCAGCAGTTACGGACAGGGGCCCTATGGCTACACCTTC; CDR3 protein: CASSYGQGPYGYTF
J gene: TRBJ1-1; V gene: TRBV19; clone size: NA; D gene: NA; CDR3 DNA: TGTGCCAGTAGTGACAGGTCTGTCGGGGTCGGTAGGAACACTGAAGCTTTCTTT; CDR3 protein: CASSDRSVGVGRNTEAFF
J gene: TRBJ2-1; V gene: TRBV19; clone size: NA; D gene: TRBD1; CDR3 DNA: TGTGCCAGTAGTACCCCCGGGACAGGGCTCTACAATGAGCAGTTCTTC; CDR3 protein: CASSTPGTGLYNEQFF
J gene: TRBJ1-5; V gene: TRBV11-2; clone size: NA; D gene: NA; CDR3 DNA: TGTGCCAGCAGCTTGGATGGGCGCGGGAATCAGCCCCAGCATTTT; CDR3 protein: CASSLDGRGNQPQHF
J gene: TRBJ2-5; V gene: TRBV7-9; clone size: NA; D gene: NA; CDR3 DNA: TGTGCCAGCAGCTTAGGCAGGCCCGTCGAGACCCAGTACTTC; CDR3 protein: CASSLGRPVETQYF
J gene: TRBJ1-4; V gene: TRBV19; clone size: NA; D gene: NA; CDR3 DNA: TGTGCCAGTAGTGCAGGGATGGCAACTAATGAAAAACTGTTTTTT; CDR3 protein: CASSAGMATNEKLFF
J gene: TRBJ2-7; V gene: TRBV5-1; clone size: NA; D gene: NA; CDR3 DNA: TGCGCCAGCAGACGCAAAGAGGGGGCCTACGAGCAGTACTTC; CDR3 protein: CASRRKEGAYEQYF
J gene: TRBJ2-5; V gene: TRBV7-7; clone size: NA; D gene: NA; CDR3 DNA: TGTGCCAGCAGCTTAAGTCCGGGGGGCGCGGAGACCCAGTACTTC; CDR3 protein: CASSLSPGGAETQYF
J gene: TRBJ2-1; V gene: TRBV9; clone size: NA; D gene: TRBD2; CDR3 DNA: TGTGCCAGCAGCGTTATTAGCGGGATCGCCGATGAGCAGTTCTTC; CDR3 protein: CASSVISGIADEQFF
J gene: TRBJ2-7; V gene: TRBV2; clone size: NA; D gene: NA; CDR3 DNA: TGTGCCAGCAGTGAACAGGGAACACTGTACTTC; CDR3 protein: CASSEQGTLYF
J gene: TRBJ2-7; V gene: TRBV12-3/TRBV12-4; clone size: NA; D gene: TRBD1; CDR3 DNA: TGTGCCAGCAGGGGGACAGGGGTCCACGAGCAGTACTTC; CDR3 protein: CASRGTGVHEQYF
J gene: TRBJ2-1; V gene: TRBV3-1/TRBV3-2; clone size: NA; D gene: NA; CDR3 DNA: TGTGCCAGCAGCCAAGTTCTACGGGTTTCCTACAATGAGCAGTTCTTC; CDR3 protein: CASSQVLRVSYNEQFF
J gene: TRBJ1-5; V gene: TRBV6-2/TRBV6-3; clone size: NA; D gene: NA; CDR3 DNA: TGTGCCAGCAGTTACGGGGGAGGGAGCAATCAGCCCCAGCATTTT; CDR3 protein: CASSYGGGSNQPQHF
J gene: TRBJ2-7; V gene: TRBV11-1; clone size: few; D gene: NA; CDR3 DNA: TGTGCCAGCAGCTTAGGGGGAGAGAAGCAGTACTTC; CDR3 protein: CASSLGGEKQYF
J gene: TRBJ2-7; V gene: TRBV5-5; clone size: NA; D gene: TRBD2; CDR3 DNA: TGTGCCAGCAGCCGCCTAGCGGGAGGTACCTACGAGCAGTACTTC; CDR3 protein: CASSRLAGGTYEQYF
J gene: TRBJ2-1; V gene: TRBV5-1; clone size: once; D gene: NA; CDR3 DNA: TGCGCCAGCAGCCGCCCGAGCGGTCTCTACAATGAGCAGTTCTTC; CDR3 protein: CASSRPSGLYNEQFF
J gene: TRBJ1-6; V gene: TRBV5-8; clone size: NA; D gene: NA; CDR3 DNA: TGTGCCAGCAGCCCCAACAGGAATTCTTCACCCCTCCACTTT; CDR3 protein: CASSPNRNSSPLHF
J gene: TRBJ2-1; V gene: TRBV4-1; clone size: NA; D gene: NA; CDR3 DNA: TGCGCCAGCAGCCGAGAAGCTGAGCAGTTCTTC; CDR3 protein: CASSREAEQFF
J gene: TRBJ1-4; V gene: TRBV18; clone size: NA; D gene: NA; CDR3 DNA: TGTGCCAGCTCACCGCGGACAGCAACTAATGAAAAACTGTTTTTT; CDR3 protein: CASSPRTATNEKLFF
J gene: TRBJ2-7; V gene: TRBV29-1; clone size: NA; D gene: NA; CDR3 DNA: TGCAGCGCCGAGGTAGGGGGCTACGAGCAGTACTTC; CDR3 protein: CSAEVGGYEQYF
J gene: TRBJ2-4; V gene: TRBV3-1/TRBV3-2; clone size: NA; D gene: TRBD1; CDR3 DNA: TGTGCCAGCAGCCAAGTGGGTCGGACAGGGTTAAACATTCAGTACTTC; CDR3 protein: CASSQVGRTGLNIQYF